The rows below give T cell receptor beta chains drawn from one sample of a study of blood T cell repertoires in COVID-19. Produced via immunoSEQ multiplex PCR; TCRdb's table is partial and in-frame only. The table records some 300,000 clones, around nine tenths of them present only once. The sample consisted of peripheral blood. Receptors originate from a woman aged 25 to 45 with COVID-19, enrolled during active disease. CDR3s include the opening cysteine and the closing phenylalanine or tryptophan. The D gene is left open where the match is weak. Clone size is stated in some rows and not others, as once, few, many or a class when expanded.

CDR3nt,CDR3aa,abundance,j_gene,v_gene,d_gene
TGTGCCAGCAGTGAGATCTCTACCCCCTCCTATGGCTACACCTTC,CASSEISTPSYGYTF,-,TRBJ1-2,TRBV6-1,-
TGTGCCAGCAGCTTGGGACGACAGGGGGTTTATGGCTACACCTTC,CASSLGRQGVYGYTF,-,TRBJ1-2,TRBV5-6,TRBD1
TGTGCCAGCAGTTACGGAAATCGGGGGAGCTACAATGAGCAGTTCTTC,CASSYGNRGSYNEQFF,-,TRBJ2-1,TRBV6-5,-
TGTGCCAGCAGCCTGGGGGGGATTTCCTACAATGAGCAGTTCTTC,CASSLGGISYNEQFF,-,TRBJ2-1,TRBV2,TRBD2
TGCAGTGCTAGTGCGGCGGGGGGATCCTACGAGCAGTACTTC,CSASAAGGSYEQYF,few,TRBJ2-7,TRBV20-1,TRBD2
TGTGCCAGCAGCTTAGGGGGGGATCAGCCCCAGCATTTT,CASSLGGDQPQHF,-,TRBJ1-5,TRBV7-2,-
TGTGCCAGCAGCAAAGAACCGAAAGGGGCGAATTCACCCCTCCACTTT,CASSKEPKGANSPLHF,once,TRBJ1-6,TRBV21-1,-
TGTGCCAGCAGCCAAGCAGGGGACACTGAAGCTTTCTTT,CASSQAGDTEAFF,-,TRBJ1-1,TRBV3-1/TRBV3-2,-
TGTGCCAGTAGCAAGCAGGGGGGCCTTACCTACGAGCAGTACTTC,CASSKQGGLTYEQYF,-,TRBJ2-7,TRBV19,-
TGTGCTAGTGGTTTTGCGCGGGGCGTTTTGGGTCATGGCTACACCTTC,CASGFARGVLGHGYTF,-,TRBJ1-2,TRBV12-5,-
TGTGCCAGCAGCCAAACTATTACAAGGAACACTGAAGCTTTCTTT,CASSQTITRNTEAFF,-,TRBJ1-1,TRBV3-1/TRBV3-2,-
TGCGCCAGCAGCTCCCTGGACAGGAACACTGAAGCTTTCTTT,CASSSLDRNTEAFF,-,TRBJ1-1,TRBV5-1,-
TGTGCCAGCAGGCAGAGGGTGCGACAGGGGGCAACCCAAGAGACCCAGTACTTC,CASRQRVRQGATQETQYF,-,TRBJ2-5,TRBV11-3,TRBD1
TGTGCCAGCTCACCTCCCACCGGGGATTACAATGAGCAGTTCTTC,CASSPPTGDYNEQFF,-,TRBJ2-1,TRBV18,-
TGTGCCAGCAGCGGAGAGGCGGGGGCCTCTAGCACAGATACGCAGTATTTT,CASSGEAGASSTDTQYF,-,TRBJ2-3,TRBV9,-
TGTGCCAGCAGCTTCGAGACAGATATGGGTTGTGTTCGCAATCAGCCCCAGCATTTT,CASSFETDMGCVRNQPQHF,-,TRBJ1-5,TRBV9,-
TGTGCCAGCAGCCCCCTTCCCGGGATTTCCTACGAGCAGTACTTC,CASSPLPGISYEQYF,-,TRBJ2-7,TRBV3-1/TRBV3-2,-
TGTGCCACCAGTGACCGGGGTATAGAGCAGTTCTTC,CATSDRGIEQFF,-,TRBJ2-1,TRBV24-1,-
TGTGCCAGCAAGCGACTGACAGGGGGCGAGCAGTACTTC,CASKRLTGGEQYF,many,TRBJ2-7,TRBV2,TRBD1
TGCGCCAGCAGCTTGGAGGGAACGACAGGATTCTACACCTTC,CASSLEGTTGFYTF,-,TRBJ1-2,TRBV5-1,-
TGTGCCAGCAGTTACTCGCGGGACAGGGGACTCGGGGAGCTGTTTTTT,CASSYSRDRGLGELFF,-,TRBJ2-2,TRBV6-5,TRBD1
TGTGCCAGCGCAGGTCTGTTCCAGCCCCAGCATTTT,CASAGLFQPQHF,-,TRBJ1-5,TRBV2,-
TGTGCCACCGTTCCGTGGAACACTGAAGCTTTCTTT,CATVPWNTEAFF,-,TRBJ1-1,TRBV6-5,-
TGCGCCAGCAGCTTGGCCGGGACAGGGGTTGCAGATACGCAGTATTTT,CASSLAGTGVADTQYF,-,TRBJ2-3,TRBV5-1,TRBD1
TGCGCCAGCAGCTTGGGAGCAGGGTTCGGTAACTCTGGAAACACCATATATTTT,CASSLGAGFGNSGNTIYF,-,TRBJ1-3,TRBV5-1,-
TGTGCCAGTAGTATACAGGCCCTTTACGGCTCACCCCTCCACTTT,CASSIQALYGSPLHF,-,TRBJ1-6,TRBV19,-
TGTGCCAGCAGCTTCAGCGGGGGGTATACCAAAAACATTCAGTACTTC,CASSFSGGYTKNIQYF,-,TRBJ2-4,TRBV11-2,TRBD2